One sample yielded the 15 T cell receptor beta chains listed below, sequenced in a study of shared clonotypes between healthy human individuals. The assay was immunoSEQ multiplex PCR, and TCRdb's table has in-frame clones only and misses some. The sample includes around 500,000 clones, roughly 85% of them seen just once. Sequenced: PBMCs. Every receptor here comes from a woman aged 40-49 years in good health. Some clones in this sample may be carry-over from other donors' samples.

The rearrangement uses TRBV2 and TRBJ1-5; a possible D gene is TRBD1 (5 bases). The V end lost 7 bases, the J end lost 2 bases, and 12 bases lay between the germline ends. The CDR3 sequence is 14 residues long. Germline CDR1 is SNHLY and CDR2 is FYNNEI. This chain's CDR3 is CASNSGGGNQPQHF. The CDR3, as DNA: TGTGCCAGCAACTCCGGGGGGGGCAATCAGCCCCAGCATTTT.

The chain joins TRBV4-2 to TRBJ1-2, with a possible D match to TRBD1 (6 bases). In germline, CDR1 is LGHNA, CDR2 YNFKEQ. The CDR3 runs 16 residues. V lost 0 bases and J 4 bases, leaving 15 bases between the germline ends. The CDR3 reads CASSQEPGAAFYGYTF. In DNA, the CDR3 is TGTGCCAGCAGCCAAGAGCCGGGGGCCGCGTTCTATGGCTACACCTTC.

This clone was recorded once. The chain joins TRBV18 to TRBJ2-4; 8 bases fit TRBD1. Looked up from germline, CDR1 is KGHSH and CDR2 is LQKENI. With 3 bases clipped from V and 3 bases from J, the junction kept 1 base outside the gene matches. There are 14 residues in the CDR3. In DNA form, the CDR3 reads TGTGCCAGCTCACCCGACAGGGGCAAAAACATTCAGTACTTC. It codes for CASSPDRGKNIQYF.

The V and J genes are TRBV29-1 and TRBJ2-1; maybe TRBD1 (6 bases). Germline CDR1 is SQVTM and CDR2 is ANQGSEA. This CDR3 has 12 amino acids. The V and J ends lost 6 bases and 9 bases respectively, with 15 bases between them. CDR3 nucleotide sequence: TGCAGCGTGAGGGGGTCGGGGTCTGAGCAGTTCTTC. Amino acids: CSVRGSGSEQFF.

In DNA form, the CDR3 reads TGTGCCAGCTCCCAGCAGGGAGGGACAGATACGCAGTATTTT. Protein: CASSQQGGTDTQYF. This chain uses TRBV18 with TRBJ2-3, with TRBD2 matching over 7 bases. This CDR3 comprises 14 residues. CDR1 and CDR2 from the germline V gene are KGHSH and LQKENI. The ends lost 6 bases at V and 3 bases at J; junction bases unmatched: 6.

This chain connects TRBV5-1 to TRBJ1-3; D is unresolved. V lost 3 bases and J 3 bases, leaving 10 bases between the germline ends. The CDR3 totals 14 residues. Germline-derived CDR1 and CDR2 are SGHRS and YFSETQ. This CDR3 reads CASSYDPLGNTIYF. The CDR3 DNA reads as TGCGCCAGCAGCTACGACCCCCTTGGAAACACCATATATTTT.

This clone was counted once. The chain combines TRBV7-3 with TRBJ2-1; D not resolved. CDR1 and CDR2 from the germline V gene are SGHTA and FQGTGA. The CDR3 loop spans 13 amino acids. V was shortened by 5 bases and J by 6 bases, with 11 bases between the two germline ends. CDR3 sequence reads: CASSPTPSNEQFF. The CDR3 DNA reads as TGTGCCAGCAGCCCCACTCCCAGCAATGAGCAGTTCTTC.

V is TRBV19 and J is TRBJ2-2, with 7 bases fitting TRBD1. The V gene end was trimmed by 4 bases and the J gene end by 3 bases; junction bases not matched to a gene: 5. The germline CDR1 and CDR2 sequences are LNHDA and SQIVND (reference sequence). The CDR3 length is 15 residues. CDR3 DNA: TGTGCCAGTAGTACTCGACAGGGCGACACCGGGGAGCTGTTTTTT. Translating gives CASSTRQGDTGELFF.

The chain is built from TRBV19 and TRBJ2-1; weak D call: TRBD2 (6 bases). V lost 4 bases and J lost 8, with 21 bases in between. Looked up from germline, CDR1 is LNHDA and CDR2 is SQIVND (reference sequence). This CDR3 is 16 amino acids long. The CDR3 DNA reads TGTGCCAGTAGTAGCCCGGGACTCCTCAGGGAAGATGAGCAGTTCTTC. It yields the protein CASSSPGLLREDEQFF.

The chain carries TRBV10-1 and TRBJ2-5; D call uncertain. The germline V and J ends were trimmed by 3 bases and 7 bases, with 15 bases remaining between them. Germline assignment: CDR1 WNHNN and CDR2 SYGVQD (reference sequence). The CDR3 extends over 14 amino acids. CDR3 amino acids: CASSDNRRDGTQYF. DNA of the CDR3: TGCGCCAGCAGTGACAACCGGCGAGATGGGACCCAGTACTTC.

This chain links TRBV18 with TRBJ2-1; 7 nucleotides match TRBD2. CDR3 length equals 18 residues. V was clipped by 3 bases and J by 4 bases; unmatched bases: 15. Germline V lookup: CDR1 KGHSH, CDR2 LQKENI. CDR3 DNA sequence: TGTGCCAGCTCACCCGCCCCAAGCACTAGCGCCTCTTACAATGAGCAGTTCTTC. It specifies CASSPAPSTSASYNEQFF. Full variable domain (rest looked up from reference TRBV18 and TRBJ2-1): NAGVMQNPRHLVRRRGQEARLRCSPMKGHSHVYWYRQLPEEGLKFMVYLQKENIIDESGMPKERFSAEFPKEGPSILRIQQVVRGDSAAYFCASSPAPSTSASYNEQFFGPGTRLTVL.

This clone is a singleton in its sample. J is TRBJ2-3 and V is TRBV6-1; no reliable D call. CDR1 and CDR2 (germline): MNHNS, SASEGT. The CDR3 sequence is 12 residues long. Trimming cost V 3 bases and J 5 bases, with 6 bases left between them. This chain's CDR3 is CASSEWVDTQYF. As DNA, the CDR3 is TGTGCCAGCAGTGAGTGGGTAGATACGCAGTATTTT.

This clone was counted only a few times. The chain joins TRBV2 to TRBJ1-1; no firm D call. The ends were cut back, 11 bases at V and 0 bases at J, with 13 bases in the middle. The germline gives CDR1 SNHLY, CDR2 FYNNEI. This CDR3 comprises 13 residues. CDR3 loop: CAASGEMNTEAFF. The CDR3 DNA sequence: TGTGCCGCATCTGGCGAGATGAACACTGAAGCTTTCTTT.

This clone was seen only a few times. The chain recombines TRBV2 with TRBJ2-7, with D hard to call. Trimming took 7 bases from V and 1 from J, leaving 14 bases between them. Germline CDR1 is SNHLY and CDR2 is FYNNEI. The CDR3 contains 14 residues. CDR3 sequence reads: CASNLLGPSYEQYF. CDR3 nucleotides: TGTGCCAGCAATCTCCTAGGGCCGTCCTACGAGCAGTACTTC.

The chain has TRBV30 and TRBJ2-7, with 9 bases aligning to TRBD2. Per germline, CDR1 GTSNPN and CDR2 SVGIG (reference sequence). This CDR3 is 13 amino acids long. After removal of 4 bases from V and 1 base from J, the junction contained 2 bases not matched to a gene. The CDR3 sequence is CAWTSGTSYEQYF. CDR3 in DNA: TGTGCCTGGACTAGCGGGACGTCCTACGAGCAGTACTTC.